This paragraph covers one T cell receptor (beta chain) sequence. Germline CDR1 reads SGHRS; CDR2 reads YFSETQ. V shed 0 bases and J shed 5 bases, with 11 bases lying between them. This CDR3 has 14 residues. These data belong to a study of T-cell reconstitution after alpha-beta-depleted transplantation in children. As it was prepared, the TCRbeta library received unique molecular identifiers. TCRdb re-analysed the PCR reads in MiXCR, keeping a single row per CDR3 protein. The sample holds over 200,000 distinct CDR3 sequences, about 9.2% seen once. The specimen comprised PBMCs from the stem cell graft donor, sampled from the stem cell graft. V gene TRBV5-1 combines with J gene TRBJ2-5; D not resolved. This receptor was identified in a human donor who donated a stem cell graft to a child with acute lymphoblastic leukemia. The CDR3 region has the DNA TGCGCCAGCAGCTTGGATGGTAGTGTCGAGACCCAGTACTTC. Amino acids: CASSLDGSVETQYF.